The subject of this entry is one TCR beta chain. In the study's own analysis: Amplification of reference gene primers provided the estimated nucleated cell counts. Using immunoSEQ multiplex PCR, the repertoire was profiled, and TCRdb retains in-frame clones only, with some absent. Clonal size and the V and J genes are those of that table, whereas D and trimming came from the DNA. The data show roughly 210,000 clones, around 87% seen once. The data were taken from a study of blood T cell repertoires in COVID-19. Study-level information: Spain, Italy and the United States supplied samples that represented acute and convalescent COVID-19.

The CDR3 has 13 amino acids. Germline-derived CDR1 and CDR2 are MNHEY and SVGAGI. Trimming removed 6 bases at V and 5 bases at J, with 11 bases between. Recruits, aged about 18 to 100 years, lived in 24 US areas. J is TRBJ1-5 and V is TRBV6-5, with D perhaps matching TRBD1 (5 bases). The clonotype comes from a young man in a cohort exposed to, infected with or recovered from COVID-19 (not recorded which). The sequenced sample was PBMCs or T cells enriched from blood (not recorded which). Here the CDR3 DNA reads TGTGCCAGCAGCCATCAGGGTGATCAGCCCCAGCATTTT. It translates to CASSHQGDQPQHF.